A selection of T cell receptor beta chains follows, all from one sample in a study of T cells in Graves' hyperthyroidism and ophthalmopathy. One entry per CDR3 protein, called by TCRdb with MiXCR from the multiplex PCR reads. This repertoire shows about 620,000 distinct CDR3 sequences, 15% to 20% found once; its top ten account for 3.8%. The sample was blood. These receptor sequences come from a woman aged 30 to 39 with Graves' hyperthyroidism. Each CDR3 is given with its conserved first and last residue. A D gene is named only where the DNA matches it firmly. Size tells how often a clone was seen (once, few, many) or the class of an expanded clone, and some rows leave it out.

many,-,TRBJ1-1,TRBV11-2,TGTGCCAGCAGCCCATGGAAGGGGGATTTCACTGAAGCTTTCTTT,CASSPWKGDFTEAFF
few,-,TRBJ2-2,TRBV19,TGTGCCAGTAGTATTCGTCAGGATTGGGACACCGGGGAGCTGTTTTTT,CASSIRQDWDTGELFF
many,-,TRBJ1-5,TRBV5-8,TGTGCCAGCAGCTTTTACAGGGGCAATCAGCCCCAGCATTTT,CASSFYRGNQPQHF
many,TRBD1,TRBJ1-4,TRBV12-3/TRBV12-4,TGTGCCAGCAGTCCGGGACAGGGGGGCGAAAAACTGTTTTTT,CASSPGQGGEKLFF
many,-,TRBJ1-1,TRBV6-2/TRBV6-3,TGTGCCAGCAGTTACTCCGCAGAGATGAACACTGAAGCTTTCTTT,CASSYSAEMNTEAFF
many,-,TRBJ1-4,TRBV2,TGTGCCAGCAAGACCGGGGGGGCAACTAATGAAAAACTGTTTTTT,CASKTGGATNEKLFF
-,-,TRBJ1-1,TRBV12-3/TRBV12-4,TGTGCCAGCAGTACGGACAACTTTTCTGAAGCTTTCTTT,CASSTDNFSEAFF
-,TRBD2,TRBJ2-1,TRBV2,TGTGCCAGCAGTGGCGGACTAGCCGTAGACAATGAGCAGTTCTTC,CASSGGLAVDNEQFF
many,-,TRBJ2-1,TRBV2,TGTGCCAGCAGCGCCCGGGGTCCCCGGGATCGGCAGTTCTTC,CASSARGPRDRQFF
-,TRBD2,TRBJ2-1,TRBV5-1,TGCGCCAGGAAACTAGCGCATGAGCAGTTCTTC,CARKLAHEQFF
few,TRBD1,TRBJ2-5,TRBV5-1,TGCGCCAGCAGCTTGTTCGGACAGGGGAAAGAGACCCAGTACTTC,CASSLFGQGKETQYF
many,TRBD2,TRBJ2-3,TRBV15,TGTGCCACCAGCACTAGCGGAACAAGCACAGATACGCAGTATTTT,CATSTSGTSTDTQYF